These 22 T cell receptor beta chains came from one sample sequenced in a study of vaccination and CD4 T cells after COVID-19. Once obtained from cultured CD4+ T cells, the DNA was sequenced using the Oncomine TCR Beta short-read assay. MiXCR, applied by TCRdb to the PCR reads, yields one record per CDR3 protein. Of thousands of distinct CDR3 sequences in the sample, 25% to 30% were seen once. Antigens of these TCRs are unknown. Treatment in this sample: roughly ten-day PBMC culture with coronavirus spike peptide pools or control peptides (ViraFEST assay). Material: CD4+ T cells from blood, cultured in vitro, obtained after SARS-CoV-2 vaccination. The receptor set was obtained from a human donor who had recovered from COVID-19.

The chain links TRBV11-2 to TRBJ2-7, with a tentative D call TRBD1 (5 bases). The CDR3 loop spans 12 amino acids. Trimming shortened V by 4 bases and J by 3 bases, and 7 bases separated the two germline ends. Germline V gene lookup returns CDR1 SGHAT and CDR2 FQNNGV. CDR3 in amino acids: CASSSRDYEQYF. CDR3 nucleotide sequence: TGTGCCAGCAGCTCCAGGGACTACGAGCAGTACTTC.

By share, this clonotype counts as medium-sized (0.01 to 0.1%). This rearrangement joins TRBV6-5 to TRBJ1-6; TRBD1 agrees at 7 bases. This CDR3 spans 13 amino acids. V dropped 4 bases and J dropped 7; count of bases not matched to a gene: 1. CDR1 is MNHEY, CDR2 SVGAGI, per germline. The CDR3 sequence is CASSSGGNSPLHF. For the CDR3, the DNA is TGTGCCAGCAGTTCAGGGGGGAATTCACCCCTCCACTTT.

This clonotype is labeled large. The chain has TRBV10-1 and TRBJ1-2, with 10 positions matching TRBD1. V lost 10 bases and J lost 5; bases outside the gene matches: 13. The germline CDR1 and CDR2 sequences are WNHNN and SYGVQD (reference sequence). The CDR3 sequence is 15 residues long. The CDR3 sequence is CATTPGGQGMYGYTF. CDR3 nucleotides: TGCGCCACCACCCCGGGGGGACAGGGGATGTATGGCTACACCTTC.

The rearrangement links TRBV10-3 to TRBJ2-5, with D possibly matching TRBD1 (6 bases). CDR3 length: 16 residues. Germline values: CDR1 ENHRY, CDR2 SYGVKD. Deletions cut 10 bases from V and 4 bases from J, with 25 bases between. The CDR3: CATQGGGTHPRETQYF. CDR3 coding DNA: TGTGCCACCCAAGGGGGTGGGACACATCCCAGAGAGACCCAGTACTTC.

The chain joins TRBV20-1 to TRBJ1-5; D remains ambiguous. The germline gives CDR1 DFQATT, CDR2 SNEGSKA (reference sequence). Trimming left V 2 bases short and J 0 bases short, with 5 bases between. CDR3 length: 13 amino acids. CDR3 DNA sequence: TGCAGTGCTAGAATGTCTAGCAATCAGCCCCAGCATTTT. The encoded protein is CSARMSSNQPQHF.

The V gene is TRBV27, the J gene TRBJ1-1, with D possibly matching TRBD1 (6 bases). Germline V CDR1 and CDR2: MNHEY, SMNVEV (reference sequence). V lost 8 bases and J 5 bases, leaving 12 bases between the germline ends. The CDR3 runs 12 residues. The CDR3 sequence is CASGPQGTEAFF. CDR3 bases: TGTGCCAGCGGCCCCCAGGGGACTGAAGCTTTCTTT.

This chain links TRBV5-4 with TRBJ1-2; D is perhaps TRBD1 (5 bases). The germline V and J ends were trimmed by 3 bases and 4 bases, with 16 bases remaining between them. The CDR3 extends over 15 amino acids. Germline V lookup: CDR1 SGHNT, CDR2 YYREEE (reference sequence). CDR3 sequence (DNA): TGTGCCAGCAGCTCCTTCAGCAGGGATTTCTATGGCTACACCTTC. Residues: CASSSFSRDFYGYTF.

In the case of this clonotype: A far more abundant clone sits one base away, making this likely a read error. V gene TRBV7-3 combines with J gene TRBJ2-1, with D tentatively TRBD1 (6 bases). CDR3 length equals 14 residues. With 6 bases removed from V and 10 bases from J, the gap between germline ends came to 19 bases. Germline loops: CDR1 SGHTA, CDR2 FQGTGA. CDR3 nucleotides: TGTGCCAGCAGTTCCTCAGGGGCCTCCTACGAGCAGTTCTTC. Translation gives CASSSSGASYEQFF.

The count of this clonotype is one. The chain recombines TRBV19 with TRBJ1-1; 9 nucleotides agree with TRBD1. Trimming took 4 bases from V and 8 from J; bases not matched to a gene: 5. Germline lookup yields CDR1 LNHDA and CDR2 SQIVND (reference sequence). CDR3 length: 13 amino acids. CDR3 region: CASSRDRDLEAFF. DNA for the CDR3: TGTGCCAGTAGTAGGGACAGGGACCTCGAAGCTTTCTTT.

This clonotype has a handful of counts. The V gene is TRBV10-3, the J gene TRBJ2-7, with unresolved D. The V end lost 3 bases, the J end lost 6 bases, and 6 bases lay between the germline ends. This CDR3 has 11 residues. Germline V lookup: CDR1 ENHRY, CDR2 SYGVKD. This CDR3 is CAISDPPEQYF. DNA for the CDR3: TGTGCCATCAGTGACCCCCCCGAGCAGTACTTC.

The chain is built from TRBV20-1 and TRBJ2-1; D call uncertain. The CDR3 sequence is 16 residues long. V was cut by 3 bases and J by 0 bases, with 15 bases left in between. CDR1 DFQATT and CDR2 SNEGSKA come from the germline V gene (reference sequence). This CDR3 is CSARLAESFSYNEQFF. In DNA, the CDR3 is TGCAGTGCTAGGCTCGCGGAATCTTTCTCCTACAATGAGCAGTTCTTC.

The chain couples TRBV7-6 to TRBJ2-3; weak D call: TRBD1 (6 bases). The CDR3 contains 15 residues. Germline V gene data show CDR1 as SGHVS and CDR2 as FNYEAQ. The V end was cut by 0 bases, the J end by 0 bases, with 7 bases between. In nucleotides, the CDR3 is TGTGCCAGCAGCTTAGCGGGGGCCAGCACAGATACGCAGTATTTT. Translated: CASSLAGASTDTQYF. Full variable domain (missing parts from reference TRBV7-6 and TRBJ2-3): GAGVSQSPRYKVTKRGQDVALRCDPISGHVSLYWYRQALGQGPEFLTYFNYEAQQDKSGLPNDRFSAERPEGSISTLTIQRTEQRDSAMYRCASSLAGASTDTQYFGPGTRLTVL.

This chain connects TRBV6-1 to TRBJ1-5; TRBD1 is a possible D gene (6 bases). Germline-derived CDR1 and CDR2 are MNHNS and SASEGT. The CDR3 contains 14 residues. The V end lost 7 bases, the J end lost 6 bases, and 16 bases lay between the germline ends. The CDR3 DNA reads as TGTGCCAGCACTCCCGTGGGGGGCGGTCAGCCCCAGCATTTT. It translates to CASTPVGGGQPQHF.

This clonotype showed up just a few times. The chain recombines TRBV28 with TRBJ2-7, with D unclear. The CDR3 covers 12 residues. Per germline, CDR1 MDHEN and CDR2 SYDVKM. The V end was cut by 1 base, the J end by 7 bases, with 8 bases between. The CDR3 DNA is TGTGCCAGCAGTTTATTCTCGACGGAGCAGTACTTC. As protein: CASSLFSTEQYF.

In this sample, this clonotype turned up a few times. V gene TRBV7-9 combines with J gene TRBJ2-3; D unresolved. This CDR3 contains 14 residues. V shed 3 bases and J shed 0 bases, with 7 bases lying between them. The V gene's germline CDR1 is SEHNR and CDR2 FQNEAQ (reference sequence). In DNA form, the CDR3 reads TGTGCCAGCAGCTTGTCGGCTAGCACAGATACGCAGTATTTT. Protein product: CASSLSASTDTQYF. Complete variable domain (other parts from reference TRBV7-9 and TRBJ2-3): DTGVSQNPRHKITKRGQNVTFRCDPISEHNRLYWYRQTLGQGPEFLTYFQNEAQLEKSRLLSDRFSAERPKGSFSTLEIQRTEQGDSAMYLCASSLSASTDTQYFGPGTRLTVL.

J is TRBJ2-3 and V is TRBV12-3 or TRBV12-4; 9 nucleotides align to TRBD1. V lost 5 bases, J lost 2 bases, and 5 bases stayed unmatched. The length of the CDR3 is 15 residues. CDR3 region: CASSPGTGTTDTQYF. The CDR3 DNA reads TGTGCCAGCAGTCCCGGGACAGGGACCACAGATACGCAGTATTTT.

This clonotype was picked up a small number of times. J is TRBJ2-3 and V is TRBV27, with D perhaps matching TRBD1 or TRBD2 (6 bases each). With 2 bases removed from V and 7 bases from J, the gap between germline ends came to 10 bases. The CDR3 is made up of 13 amino acids. Germline V gives CDR1 MNHEY, CDR2 SMNVEV (reference sequence). The CDR3 bases are TGTGCCAGCAGTTTAAGGGGGGCAAATACGCAGTATTTT. It is translated as CASSLRGANTQYF.

This clonotype was detected only a few times. The chain recombines TRBV6-4 with TRBJ2-3; 9 bases fit TRBD2. The CDR3 sequence is 16 residues long. Germline V lookup: CDR1 MRHNA, CDR2 SNTAGT. The J segment lost 1 base and the V segment lost 4 bases, leaving 6 bases of the junction unmatched. The CDR3 protein is CASSVVASGGTDTQYF. The CDR3 DNA reads as TGTGCCAGCAGTGTGGTCGCTAGCGGGGGCACAGATACGCAGTATTTT.

Judged by abundance, this clonotype is medium-sized (0.01 to 0.1%). The CDR3 loop is CSASDGGRNNEQYF. In nucleotides, the CDR3 is TGCAGTGCTAGCGACGGGGGACGGAATAATGAGCAGTACTTC. V gene TRBV20-1 combines with J gene TRBJ2-7; a possible D gene is TRBD2 (6 bases). The CDR3 is 14 residues long. CDR1 and CDR2 (germline): DFQATT, SNEGSKA (reference sequence). Trimming shortened V by 3 bases and J by 7 bases, and 19 bases separated the two germline ends.

The chain uses TRBV7-2 and TRBJ2-1; 10 bases fit TRBD2. In germline, CDR1 is SGHTA, CDR2 FQGNSA. V was pared by 2 bases and J by 2 bases, with 9 bases of the junction left unmatched. The CDR3 has 18 residues. The CDR3 bases are TGTGCCAGCAGCTTAACCAGGGCTAGCGGGGGCCCCTACAATGAGCAGTTCTTC. Encoded protein: CASSLTRASGGPYNEQFF.

This clonotype occurred a few times. The chain has TRBV7-3 and TRBJ2-3; 7 bases match TRBD1. Trimming took 5 bases from V and 8 from J; bases not matched to a gene: 10. This CDR3 region has 14 residues. From germline, CDR1 is SGHTA and CDR2 FQGTGA. CDR3 coding DNA: TGTGCCAGCAGCCCTCGGACAGGTCACGGTACGCAGTATTTT. Translation gives CASSPRTGHGTQYF.

This chain uses TRBV7-9 with TRBJ1-2, with 8 bases aligning to TRBD1. V shed 6 bases, J shed 2 bases, and the junction held 11 bases outside the gene matches. Germline CDR1 reads SEHNR; CDR2 reads FQNEAQ (reference sequence). The CDR3 totals 16 residues. The DNA for the CDR3 is TGTGCCAGCAGTCCGATCTCAGGGGGCGGGAACTATGGCTACACCTTC. Translating gives CASSPISGGGNYGYTF.